A selection of T cell receptor beta chains follows, all from one sample in a study of regulatory T cells in long-lasting Graves disease. TCRdb reprocessed the multiplex PCR reads with MiXCR, giving one entry per CDR3 protein. The data show some 200,000 distinct CDR3 sequences, roughly 18% seen once. This sample was also put to use in a study of T cells in Graves' hyperthyroidism and ophthalmopathy.

Here the sequenced sample was peripheral blood mononuclear cells (PBMCs), taken at new diagnosis, from a patient treated with antithyroid drugs. Receptor source: a woman aged 25 to 39 with Graves disease. CDR3s include the opening cysteine and the closing phenylalanine or tryptophan. A D gene is named only where the DNA matches it firmly. Clone size is not always given. Where it is, it says once, few, many or a class for expanded clones.

d_call,j_call,v_call,clone_size,cdr3_nt,cdr3_aa
-,TRBJ1-2,TRBV27,many,TGTGCCAGCAGATACCGACAGGAGCCTAACTATGGCTACACCTTC,CASRYRQEPNYGYTF
-,TRBJ2-1,TRBV4-2,-,TGTGCCAGCAGCCAAGATGGGTCCCAGGGCTACAATGAGCAGTTCTTC,CASSQDGSQGYNEQFF
-,TRBJ2-2,TRBV7-2,few,TGTGCCAGCAGCTTAGGGGAGTTGCTGGGCCCCGCTCAGGACGGGAAGGTAAGCGGCGGGGAGCTGTTTTTT,CASSLGELLGPAQDGKVSGGELFF
-,TRBJ1-1,TRBV3-1,many,TGTGCCAGCAGCCTCTGGACAAGGAAAACTGAAGCTTTCTTT,CASSLWTRKTEAFF
TRBD1,TRBJ1-2,TRBV3-1,many,TGTGCCAGCAGCCAATGGGGACAGTCAAACTATGGCTACACCTTC,CASSQWGQSNYGYTF
-,TRBJ2-1,TRBV5-6,many,TGTGCCAGCAGCTTATACTACAATGAGCAGTTCTTC,CASSLYYNEQFF
-,TRBJ1-1,TRBV20-1,many,TGCAGTGCTAAACGATCGAACACTGAAGCTTTCTTT,CSAKRSNTEAFF
-,TRBJ2-1,TRBV7-9,many,TGTGCCAGCTCAGGCGGCTACAATGAGCAGTTCTTC,CASSGGYNEQFF
TRBD2,TRBJ2-1,TRBV5-1,many,TGCGCCAGCAGCTGGGGGGGGCGGGAGGATAACTACAATGAGCAGTTCTTC,CASSWGGREDNYNEQFF
TRBD1,TRBJ2-1,TRBV9,-,TGTGCCAGCAGCGCAACCGGGACAGGGGCCTACAATGAGCAGTTCTTC,CASSATGTGAYNEQFF
TRBD1,TRBJ2-7,TRBV28,many,TGTGCCAGCAGCGGGACAGGGGCCTCCTACGAGCAGTACTTC,CASSGTGASYEQYF
TRBD2,TRBJ2-5,TRBV20-1,few,TGCAGTGCACGCGGACTAGGGGCAGAGACCCAGTACTTC,CSARGLGAETQYF
-,TRBJ2-1,TRBV20-1,-,TGCAGTGCTGCTGGGGTCGAAGGGGACGACAATGAGCAGTTCTTC,CSAAGVEGDDNEQFF
-,TRBJ2-7,TRBV6-2/TRBV6-3,once,TGTGCCAGCAGTTACGGTGGCTTTTGGGAGCAGTACTTC,CASSYGGFWEQYF
-,TRBJ2-1,TRBV18,many,TGTGCCAGCTCACCACCGTCGGTAAGAGATGAGCAGTTCTTC,CASSPPSVRDEQFF
TRBD1,TRBJ2-1,TRBV5-1,many,TGCGCCAGCAGCTTACCGACAGGGGACTACAATGAGCAGTTCTTC,CASSLPTGDYNEQFF
-,TRBJ1-2,TRBV27,many,TGTGCCAGCAGTTTCGGTGGGGTTAACTATGGCTACACCTTC,CASSFGGVNYGYTF
-,TRBJ2-3,TRBV4-1,-,TGCGCCAGCAGCCCTCATGGCACTAGCACAGATACGCAGTATTTT,CASSPHGTSTDTQYF
-,TRBJ2-2,TRBV19,-,TGTGCCAGTAGTATAGACGGGGGATGGACCGGGGAGCTGTTTTTT,CASSIDGGWTGELFF
TRBD1,TRBJ1-6,TRBV27,-,TGTGCCAGCAGTCTCACAGGGGTTGGTTCACCCCTCCACTTT,CASSLTGVGSPLHF
-,TRBJ2-7,TRBV29-1,-,TGCAGCGTTGAGACCGGGACAAGCTACGAGCAGTACTTC,CSVETGTSYEQYF
-,TRBJ2-3,TRBV2,many,TGTGCCAGCACATGGACTCGGGGGCCCCTGGAAGCGCAGTATTTT,CASTWTRGPLEAQYF
-,TRBJ1-5,TRBV6-2/TRBV6-3,many,TGTGCCAGCAGTGAAACCTGGGGCAATCAGCCCCAGCATTTT,CASSETWGNQPQHF
TRBD2,TRBJ2-3,TRBV25-1,-,TGTGCCAGCAGTGACCCGGGACTAGCTATAGATACGCAGTATTTT,CASSDPGLAIDTQYF
-,TRBJ2-5,TRBV5-1,-,TGCGCCAGCAGCAGAACAGGGCTCCAAGAGACCCAGTACTTC,CASSRTGLQETQYF
TRBD2,TRBJ2-1,TRBV2,many,TGTGCCAGCGGAGAACTAGCGGGAGGGGATAATGAGCAGTTCTTC,CASGELAGGDNEQFF
TRBD1,TRBJ1-2,TRBV6-2/TRBV6-3,many,TGTGCCAGCAGTTCTACAGGGGGCGGTGGCTACACCTTC,CASSSTGGGGYTF
-,TRBJ2-1,TRBV6-1,many,TGTGCCAGCAGAAAAGCGGGCCAGGCCTACAATGAGCAGTTCTTC,CASRKAGQAYNEQFF
TRBD1,TRBJ2-2,TRBV5-1,-,TGCGCCAGCAGCCCGAGGACAGGGGACACCGGGGAGCTGTTTTTT,CASSPRTGDTGELFF
-,TRBJ1-6,TRBV6-2/TRBV6-3,many,TGTGCCAGCAGTGAACTGAGAACTTATTATAATTCACCCCTCCACTTT,CASSELRTYYNSPLHF
TRBD1,TRBJ2-7,TRBV28,many,TGTGCCAGCAGTACCCTGCGGGACAGGGGAATTTACGAGCAGTACTTC,CASSTLRDRGIYEQYF
-,TRBJ2-3,TRBV27,many,TGTGCCAGCAGTTTATCCGCCAGCACAGATACGCAGTATTTT,CASSLSASTDTQYF
TRBD1,TRBJ1-2,TRBV9,many,TGTGCCAGCAGCGTAGCCCGGACAGGGGGGTATGGCTACACCTTC,CASSVARTGGYGYTF
-,TRBJ2-7,TRBV6-1,many,TGTGCCAGCATTGAGTACTACGAGCAGTACTTC,CASIEYYEQYF
TRBD1,TRBJ2-7,TRBV6-1,-,TGTGCCAGCAACCCGGTCACAGGGGGCATTTACGAGCAGTACTTC,CASNPVTGGIYEQYF
-,TRBJ1-3,TRBV29-1,many,TGCAGCGTTGCCAGGGGAAATGCTGGAAACACCATATATTTT,CSVARGNAGNTIYF
-,TRBJ1-1,TRBV5-4,many,TGTGCCAGCAGAAAAAGGGCGGGAGGGGCACAAATGAACACTGAAGCTTTCTTT,CASRKRAGGAQMNTEAFF
TRBD1,TRBJ1-4,TRBV4-1,few,TGCGCCAGCAGCCAAGATCGGGGGACAGGGGGCAAAAAACTGTTTTTT,CASSQDRGTGGKKLFF
-,TRBJ2-5,TRBV20-1,many,TGCAGTGCTAGAGTTTGGGAGACCCAGTACTTC,CSARVWETQYF
-,TRBJ2-1,TRBV6-1,few,TGTGCCAGCAGTAGGACAGTTTACAATGAGCAGTTCTTC,CASSRTVYNEQFF
TRBD2,TRBJ2-7,TRBV2,few,TGTGCCAGCAGTGATTTAGCGGGGGCAGCCTACGAGCAGTACTTC,CASSDLAGAAYEQYF
-,TRBJ2-7,TRBV6-2/TRBV6-3,-,TGTGCCAGCAGTTACCTTCACGAGCAGTACTTC,CASSYLHEQYF
-,TRBJ1-2,TRBV12-3/TRBV12-4,many,TGTGCCAGCAGTTTAGACCGGGGGGGACGATCCTATGGCTACACCTTC,CASSLDRGGRSYGYTF
TRBD1,TRBJ1-1,TRBV5-1,many,TGCGCCAGCAGCCCAGACACCGGGACAGGGGAGGGTGAAGCTTTCTTT,CASSPDTGTGEGEAFF
-,TRBJ2-3,TRBV30,-,TGTGCCTGGAGTGAAATGGGGTGGGGGACAGATACGCAGTATTTT,CAWSEMGWGTDTQYF